These 19 T cell receptor beta chains were sequenced from one sample in a study of identical twins. TCRdb redid the calling of the 5' RACE reads with MiXCR, one entry per CDR3 protein. In the table there are around 1.7 million distinct CDR3 sequences, around 29% of which are singletons. The specimen was cord blood. The receptors shown here come from a newborn girl in good health.

As DNA, the CDR3 is TGTGCCAGCAGCCAAGATTCTCGGAGACTAGCTTCGGAGACCCAGTACTTC. It codes for CASSQDSRRLASETQYF. The rearrangement links TRBV4-2 to TRBJ2-5, with 7 bases lining up with TRBD2. Germline loops: CDR1 LGHNA, CDR2 YNFKEQ. The CDR3 length is 17 residues. The trim removed 0 bases at V and 5 bases at J, leaving 12 bases unmatched.

This clonotype was found a few times. This sequence joins TRBV20-1 and TRBJ1-2; possibly TRBD1 for D (5 bases). The germline V gene has CDR1 DFQATT and CDR2 SNEGSKA (reference sequence). Trimming removed 3 bases from V and 0 bases from J, with 20 bases in between. The CDR3 has 17 amino acids. The CDR3 loop reads CSARAAVGTASNYGYTF. The CDR3 DNA follows: TGCAGTGCTAGGGCTGCCGTAGGGACGGCCTCTAACTATGGCTACACCTTC.

This clonotype showed up just a few times. The chain employs TRBV9 and TRBJ1-6, with D unclear. CDR1 is SGDLS, CDR2 YYNGEE, per germline. The ends were cut back, 4 bases at V and 3 bases at J, with 14 bases in the middle. This CDR3 is 16 amino acids long. Here the CDR3 reads CASSSGRAFYNSPLHF. The CDR3 DNA follows: TGTGCCAGCAGCTCCGGAAGGGCCTTCTATAATTCACCCCTCCACTTT.

This rearrangement joins TRBV5-1 to TRBJ2-5; 11 nucleotides match TRBD2. Germline CDR1 and CDR2: SGHRS and YFSETQ. This CDR3 spans 16 amino acids. V was pared by 0 bases and J by 11 bases, with 12 bases of the junction left unmatched. CDR3 in amino acids: CASSLEGLAVYNEQYF. The CDR3 bases are TGCGCCAGCAGCTTGGAGGGACTAGCGGTTTACAATGAGCAGTACTTC. Using reference TRBV5-1 and TRBJ2-5 for the parts outside the CDR3, the full variable domain is KAGVTQTPRYLIKTRGQQVTLSCSPISGHRSVSWYQQTPGQGLQFLFEYFSETQRNKGNFPGRFSGRQFSNSRSEMNVSTLELGDSALYLCASSLEGLAVYNEQYFGPGTRLLVL.

The V call is TRBV4-2, the J call TRBJ2-2; D may be TRBD2 (6 bases). Germline CDR1 LGHNA, CDR2 YNFKEQ. V was trimmed by 3 bases and J by 0 bases, leaving 11 bases between them. CDR3 length: 16 amino acids. CDR3 sequence: CASSHWDSPNTGELFF. Written as DNA, the CDR3 is TGTGCCAGCAGCCATTGGGACTCCCCGAACACCGGGGAGCTGTTTTTT.

A word on this clonotype: This may stem from a read error, because a much larger clone lies one nucleotide away. The chain employs TRBV24-1 and TRBJ2-5; tentatively, D is TRBD2 (6 bases). V lost 4 bases and J 11 bases, leaving 16 bases between the germline ends. This CDR3 has 13 residues. CDR1 and CDR2 from the germline V gene are KGHDR and SFDVKD. The CDR3 DNA sequence: TGTGCCACCAGTGAGGGACTGTCGGATGAGCAGTACTTC. It is translated as CATSEGLSDEQYF.

A word on this clonotype: Since a much larger clone is just one base distant, this may be a read error. J is TRBJ2-1 and V is TRBV29-1; TRBD2 matches at 9 bases. The germline V gene encodes CDR1 SQVTM and CDR2 ANQGSEA. The V and J ends lost 5 bases and 4 bases, in that order; junction bases with no gene match: 6. CDR3 length: 14 amino acids. The CDR3 reads CSVRTSEMYNEQFF. CDR3 DNA sequence: TGCAGCGTTCGGACTAGCGAGATGTACAATGAGCAGTTCTTC.

The chain has TRBV11-2 and TRBJ2-3; D is uncertain. Germline loops: CDR1 SGHAT, CDR2 FQNNGV. Trimming took 1 base from V and 2 from J, leaving 10 bases between them. The CDR3 has 15 residues. The CDR3 reads CASSLGVPPTDTQYF. The CDR3, as DNA: TGTGCCAGCAGCTTAGGGGTCCCCCCCACAGATACGCAGTATTTT.

The chain couples TRBV20-1 to TRBJ1-2, with 9 bases lining up with TRBD1. The CDR3 is 13 residues long. Per the germline V gene, CDR1 is DFQATT and CDR2 is SNEGSKA (reference sequence). Losses at the gene ends were 5 bases for V and 4 bases for J; bases not matched to a gene: 5. The CDR3 sequence: CSALRDRAYGYTF. The CDR3 bases are TGCAGTGCTCTCCGGGACAGGGCCTATGGCTACACCTTC.

This clonotype was seen more than once but under ten times. V and J are TRBV20-1 and TRBJ1-5; D ambiguous. This CDR3 is built from 13 residues. Trimming took 4 bases from V and 5 from J, leaving 12 bases between them. The V gene's germline CDR1 is DFQATT and CDR2 SNEGSKA (reference sequence). In DNA form, the CDR3 reads TGCAGTGCTAAACCAAAAGGGCATCAGCCCCAGCATTTT. Translation gives CSAKPKGHQPQHF.

This rearrangement joins TRBV5-1 to TRBJ1-4; TRBD1 matches at 7 bases. The germline CDR1 and CDR2 sequences are SGHRS and YFSETQ. The ends lost 5 bases at V and 8 bases at J; junction bases unmatched: 9. The CDR3 runs to 14 residues. This chain's CDR3 is CASSLQGIDEKLFF. In DNA, the CDR3 is TGCGCCAGCAGTCTACAGGGGATCGACGAAAAACTGTTTTTT.

This clonotype was seen ten or more times. The chain joins TRBV27 to TRBJ1-1; D might be TRBD1 (5 bases). V was pared by 2 bases and J by 0 bases, with 10 bases between. This CDR3 has 15 residues. Germline CDR1 MNHEY, CDR2 SMNVEV (reference sequence). The CDR3, as DNA: TGTGCCAGCAGTTTAACCGGGACGGTGAACACTGAAGCTTTCTTT. Protein sequence: CASSLTGTVNTEAFF.

The gene calls are TRBV25-1 and TRBJ2-1, with D possibly matching TRBD2 (8 bases). This CDR3 has 15 residues. V lost 6 bases to trimming and J lost 8 bases, with 20 bases between them. Germline CDR1 and CDR2: MGHDK and SYGVNS. The CDR3 protein is CASRGTAGVLDEQFF. CDR3 in DNA: TGTGCCAGCAGGGGGACAGCGGGAGTTCTCGATGAGCAGTTCTTC.

The chain recombines TRBV9 with TRBJ1-1; D is uncertain. Germline V CDR1 and CDR2: SGDLS, YYNGEE. Trimming shortened V by 0 bases and J by 4 bases, and 7 bases separated the two germline ends. The CDR3 sequence is 13 residues long. CDR3 bases: TGTGCCAGCAGCGTAGTACTCGGCACTGAAGCTTTCTTT. Translating gives CASSVVLGTEAFF.

This clonotype was detected only a few times. The gene calls are TRBV6-2 or TRBV6-3 and TRBJ2-1; a possible D gene is TRBD2 (6 bases). CDR1 MNHEY and CDR2 SVGEGT come from the germline V gene. The V end lost 8 bases, the J end lost 7 bases, and 27 bases lay between the germline ends. The CDR3 loop spans 17 amino acids. CDR3 region: CASGAGWRATIWNEQFF. The CDR3 DNA reads as TGTGCCAGCGGGGCGGGCTGGAGGGCCACGATTTGGAATGAGCAGTTCTTC.

The V call is TRBV20-1, the J call TRBJ1-1, with D uncertain. V lost 3 bases and J 4 bases, leaving 12 bases between the germline ends. CDR3 length: 13 residues. Germline V gene lookup returns CDR1 DFQATT and CDR2 SNEGSKA (reference sequence). CDR3 residues: CSASSPVPTEAFF. CDR3 sequence (DNA): TGCAGTGCTAGTTCTCCCGTCCCCACTGAAGCTTTCTTT.

This chain joins TRBV30 and TRBJ2-7, with 9 bases fitting TRBD2. Trimming at V came to 3 bases and at J to 3 bases, leaving 6 bases not matched to a gene. The CDR3 sequence is 14 residues long. Germline V gene data show CDR1 as GTSNPN and CDR2 as SVGIG (reference sequence). The CDR3 here is CAWRFAGGNYEQYF. In nucleotides, the CDR3 is TGTGCCTGGAGATTTGCGGGGGGGAACTACGAGCAGTACTTC. Full variable domain (missing parts from reference TRBV30 and TRBJ2-7): SQTIHQWPATLVQPVGSPLSLECTVEGTSNPNLYWYRQAAGRGLQLLFYSVGIGQISSEVPQNLSASRPQDRQFILSSKKLLLSDSGFYLCAWRFAGGNYEQYFGPGTRLTVT.

This chain uses TRBV5-1 with TRBJ2-3; D gene unclear. The CDR3 runs 18 residues. V gave up 0 bases and J gave up 1 base, with 18 bases separating them. Germline V CDR1 and CDR2: SGHRS, YFSETQ. The CDR3 DNA sequence: TGCGCCAGCAGCTTGGAGGTAAACGGTAGGCTCCGCACAGATACGCAGTATTTT. Amino acid sequence: CASSLEVNGRLRTDTQYF.

The chain links TRBV12-3 or TRBV12-4 to TRBJ2-7; 10 bases agree with TRBD1. This CDR3 contains 14 residues. V lost 5 bases to trimming and J lost 6 bases; unmatched junction nucleotides: 7. The CDR3 nucleotides read TGTGCCAGCAGTCCCCCCCGGGACAGGGGCGAGCAGTACTTC. This sequence encodes CASSPPRDRGEQYF.